This TCR beta chain was sequenced in a study of Ad26.COV2.S vaccination and SARS-CoV-2 variants. Overall study: The authors gave Ad26.COV2.S intramuscularly, either once or twice 56 days apart. Study-level points and caveats: Analyses that measured TCR breadth and depth may have underestimated total T cell responses. In vaccinated individuals, spike-specific CD8+ and CD4+ T cell responses reportedly displayed substantial breadth.

This table comes from immunoSEQ multiplex PCR, and its TCRdb copy is limited to in-frame clones, with some not included. Of around 340,000 clones listed, about 88% are singletons. Treatment noted: some 20 received Ad26.COV2.S at low or high dose, single or two shots; roughly five received placebo; per-sample allocation not given. Sampling took place 63 days after the first vaccine or placebo injection. Spike of the Wuhan-strain SARS-CoV-2 was expressed by an Ad26 vector, which formed the vaccine. Per the germline V gene, CDR1 is SGHRS and CDR2 is YFSETQ. Trimming removed 5 bases from V and 6 bases from J, with 12 bases in between. The CDR3 consists of 13 residues. Of note for this clone: Its antigen is currently unknown.

The chain joins TRBV5-1 to TRBJ2-1; D ambiguous. Here the sequenced sample was peripheral blood, taken in a trial of Ad26.COV2.S vaccine versus placebo. The TCR originated in a person aged 18-60 years who received the Ad26.COV2.S COVID-19 vaccine or a placebo. CDR3 in DNA: TGCGCCAGCAGGAACGACGGTCTCAATGAGCAGTTCTTC. This translates into CASRNDGLNEQFF.